The T cell receptor beta chain described here comes from a study of technical replicates of blood from several donors. Trimming took 6 bases from V and 0 from J, leaving 10 bases between them. The germline CDR1 and CDR2 sequences are MNHNY and SVGAGI (reference sequence). The CDR3 covers 14 residues. The method was immunoSEQ multiplex PCR; TCRdb's version includes in-frame clones alone and lacks a portion of them. The data contain about 100,000 clones, approximately 94% of them singletons. The sequence derives from a human donor in good health. Sequencing was carried out using T cells isolated from PBMCs. J is TRBJ2-3 and V is TRBV6-6; the D gene is possibly TRBD2 (5 bases). CDR3 amino acids: CASSLRTSTDTQYF. Written as DNA, the CDR3 is TGTGCCAGCAGCCTTAGGACTAGCACAGATACGCAGTATTTT.